This is a list of T cell receptor beta chains from one sample in a study of CD8+CD57+ T cells in acquired aplastic anemia. TCRdb independently ran MiXCR on the reads; one entry per CDR3 protein. The sample contains over 200,000 distinct CDR3 sequences, over 60% of which appear only once. Material: sorted CD4+, CD8+, or CD8+CD57+ T cells (not recorded which) from PBMCs. These receptor sequences come from a human donor in good health. The CDR3 runs from the conserved cysteine through the conserved F or W. D genes are given only for firm matches. A row's size may be missing; if present it is once, few, many or a size class.

13	.	TRBV7-3	TRBJ2-5	TRBD2	CASSLTGGGTQYF	TGTGCCAGCAGCTTGACGGGGGGAGGGACCCAGTACTTC
15	.	TRBV9	TRBJ2-7	TRBD2	CASSTEASGSYEQYF	TGTGCCAGCAGCACAGAGGCTAGCGGGAGCTACGAGCAGTACTTC
14	.	TRBV5-1	TRBJ2-1	TRBD1	CASMGTDRFNEQFF	TGCGCCAGCATGGGGACAGATCGATTCAATGAGCAGTTCTTC
14	few	TRBV5-1	TRBJ2-5	.	CASSLTGPQETQYF	TGCGCCAGCAGCTTGACAGGGCCTCAAGAGACCCAGTACTTC
14	.	TRBV5-1	TRBJ2-3	TRBD2	CASTFLGGADTQYF	TGCGCCAGCACCTTCCTCGGGGGGGCAGATACGCAGTATTTT
14	.	TRBV7-9	TRBJ2-7	TRBD2	CASSQGSGSDEQYF	TGTGCCAGCAGTCAGGGGAGCGGGAGCGACGAGCAGTACTTC
12	once	TRBV2	TRBJ2-7	TRBD2	CACGGGGYEQYF	TGTGCCTGCGGGGGGGGGGGCTACGAGCAGTACTTC
15	.	TRBV9	TRBJ2-5	TRBD2	CASSDRGLAGRPQYF	TGTGCCAGCAGTGACAGGGGACTAGCGGGACGGCCCCAGTACTTC
15	once	TRBV2	TRBJ1-6	TRBD1	CASRPRRGLNSPLHF	TGTGCCAGCAGGCCCCGCAGGGGGCTAAATTCACCCCTCCACTTT
13	.	TRBV7-8	TRBJ1-2	.	CASSPEGVDGYTF	TGTGCCAGCAGCCCAGAGGGGGTTGATGGCTATACCTTC
18	many	TRBV7-9	TRBJ2-2	.	CASSWPGTDSANTGELFF	TGTGCCAGCAGCTGGCCCGGGACGGACTCTGCGAACACCGGGGAGCTGTTTTTT